A single TCR beta chain is shown here with its context. The sample comes from a study of blood T cell repertoires in COVID-19. Germline CDR1 is SGHNT and CDR2 is YYREEE (reference sequence). The CDR3 is made up of 15 amino acids. The trim removed 0 bases at V and 3 bases at J, leaving 5 bases unmatched. Authors' data handling: It was from reference gene primer amplification that nucleated cell counts were estimated. Only in-frame clones appear in the TCRdb table, and some are missing; sequencing was by immunoSEQ multiplex PCR. V and J calls and clone size are copied from that table; D and trimming were computed from the DNA. The sample has over 60,000 clones, under 95% seen once.

What was sequenced was peripheral blood. This TCR came from a man in his sixties with acute or convalescent COVID-19. The chain joins TRBV5-4 to TRBJ2-7; 8 positions match TRBD1. The DNA of the CDR3 is TGTGCCAGCAGCTTGGGGACAGGGAACCTCTACGAGCAGTACTTC. As protein: CASSLGTGNLYEQYF. Filled out from reference TRBV5-4 and TRBJ2-7, the complete variable domain reads ETGVTQSPTHLIKTRGQQVTLRCSSQSGHNTVSWYQQALGQGPQFIFQYYREEENGRGNFPPRFSGLQFPNYSSELNVNALELDDSALYLCASSLGTGNLYEQYFGPGTRLTVT.